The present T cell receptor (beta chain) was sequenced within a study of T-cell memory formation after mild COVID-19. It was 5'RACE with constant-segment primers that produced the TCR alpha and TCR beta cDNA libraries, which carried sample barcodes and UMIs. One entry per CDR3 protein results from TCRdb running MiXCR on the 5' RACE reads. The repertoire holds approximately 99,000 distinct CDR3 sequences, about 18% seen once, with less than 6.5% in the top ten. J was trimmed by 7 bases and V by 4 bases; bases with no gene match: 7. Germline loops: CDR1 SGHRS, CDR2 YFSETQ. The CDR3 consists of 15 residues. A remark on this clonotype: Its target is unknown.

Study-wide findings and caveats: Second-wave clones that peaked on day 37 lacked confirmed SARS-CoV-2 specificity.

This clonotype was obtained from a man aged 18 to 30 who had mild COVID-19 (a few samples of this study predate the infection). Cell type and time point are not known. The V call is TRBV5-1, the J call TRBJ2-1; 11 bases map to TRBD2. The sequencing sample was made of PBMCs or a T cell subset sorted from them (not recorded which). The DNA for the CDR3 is TGCGCCAGCAGCCCGGGACTAGCGGAGGGGAATGAGCAGTTCTTC. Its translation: CASSPGLAEGNEQFF.